This T cell receptor beta chain was recorded in a study of blood T cells in healthy people across ages. Study summary: Capture by template switching was about one barcoded beta molecule per two T cells. Study-wide findings and caveats: A strong correlation between TCR beta diversity and naive T cell percentage was seen. What prevented conclusive comparison of naive and antigen-experienced cells was that PBMCs were unsorted.

Aged about 6 to 100, donors were systemically healthy Caucasians from Russia. Notes on this clonotype: Its antigen is not identified.

This CDR3 is 14 amino acids long. The germline CDR1 and CDR2 sequences are SGHRS and YFSETQ. Between the trimmed V and J ends, which lost 4 bases and 4 bases, there was a span of 14 bases. A second PCR of about 7 to 11 cycles used a sample-barcoded 5' primer and a J-beta primer mix. TCRdb re-analysed the 5' RACE reads in MiXCR, keeping a single row per CDR3 protein. The sample has 1,300,000 or so distinct CDR3 sequences, roughly 60% seen once; the top ten hold 6.7%. V usage is TRBV5-1 and J usage is TRBJ1-2; possible D gene TRBD1, 5 bases. The material sequenced was blood. This TCR came from a man between 18 and 35 years old in good health. As DNA, the CDR3 is TGCGCCAGCAGCCCCGAGGACGGGACCTATGGCTACACCTTC. The encoded protein is CASSPEDGTYGYTF.